The 16 T cell receptor beta chains given below trace back to one sample, sequenced in a study of T-cell memory formation after mild COVID-19. TCRdb reprocessed the 5' RACE reads via MiXCR and lists one record per CDR3 protein. This sample has roughly 260,000 distinct CDR3 sequences, with 16% found just once. The sequenced sample was PBMCs or a T cell subset sorted from them (not recorded which). These receptors were collected from a man aged 18 to 30 who had mild COVID-19 (a few samples of this study predate the infection). Cell type and time point are not known.

This clonotype was detected ten times or more. The chain recombines TRBV5-1 with TRBJ1-1, with 8 bases that match TRBD1. Germline CDR1 is SGHRS and CDR2 is YFSETQ. V dropped 4 bases and J dropped 1; count of bases not matched to a gene: 6. The length of the CDR3 is 15 residues. CDR3 in amino acids: CASSLGDRRNTEAFF. CDR3 coding DNA: TGCGCCAGCAGCCTGGGGGACAGGAGGAACACTGAAGCTTTCTTT.

The CDR3 here is CASSPSGGPTDTQYF. CDR3 nucleotides: TGCGCCAGCAGTCCATCGGGGGGGCCTACAGATACGCAGTATTTT. The gene calls are TRBV4-3 and TRBJ2-3; TRBD2 agrees at 8 bases. The V and J ends lost 6 bases and 3 bases, in that order; junction bases with no gene match: 8. The CDR3 runs to 15 residues. Looked up from germline, CDR1 is LGHNA and CDR2 is YSLEER.

The gene calls are TRBV10-3 and TRBJ1-6; unclear D gene. The CDR3 is made up of 14 amino acids. Trimming removed 7 bases from V and 8 bases from J, with 15 bases in between. Germline V lookup: CDR1 ENHRY, CDR2 SYGVKD. In nucleotides, the CDR3 is TGTGCCATCAACGACCCTCAGAGGCATTCACCCCTCCACTTT. As protein: CAINDPQRHSPLHF.

The rearrangement joins TRBV5-1 to TRBJ2-7, with D possibly TRBD1 on 5 matching bases. CDR3 length equals 14 residues. In germline, CDR1 is SGHRS, CDR2 YFSETQ. V was clipped by 1 base and J by 5 bases, with 13 bases between them. CDR3 sequence (DNA): TGCGCCAGCAGCTTGATCCAGGGATTCCACGAGCAGTACTTC. Translated, it gives CASSLIQGFHEQYF.

This clonotype was picked up a small number of times. The CDR3 DNA is TGTGCCAGCTCACCTACAGGGTTTCGTACCGGGGAGCTGTTTTTT. Translation: CASSPTGFRTGELFF. This rearrangement joins TRBV18 to TRBJ2-2, with D possibly matching TRBD1 (6 bases). The CDR3 runs to 15 residues. CDR1 is KGHSH and CDR2 is LQKENI in the germline V gene. Trimming removed 3 bases from V and 5 bases from J, with 13 bases in between. The full variable domain, completed using reference TRBV18 and TRBJ2-2, is NAGVMQNPRHLVRRRGQEARLRCSPMKGHSHVYWYRQLPEEGLKFMVYLQKENIIDESGMPKERFSAEFPKEGPSILRIQQVVRGDSAAYFCASSPTGFRTGELFFGEGSRLTVL.

The chain has TRBV5-1 and TRBJ2-3; the D is unclear. With 2 bases removed from V and 8 bases from J, the gap between germline ends came to 15 bases. This CDR3 spans 14 amino acids. Per the germline V gene, CDR1 is SGHRS and CDR2 is YFSETQ. CDR3 DNA sequence: TGCGCCAGCAGCTTCCCAGACGGCGCCGGTACGCAGTATTTT. The encoded protein is CASSFPDGAGTQYF.

This rearrangement joins TRBV7-8 to TRBJ1-5; possibly TRBD1 for D (6 bases). The CDR3 covers 15 residues. The germline V gene encodes CDR1 SGHVS and CDR2 FQNEAQ. The V and J ends lost 5 bases and 6 bases respectively, with 17 bases between them. The CDR3 reads CASSLGWGASQPQHF. In DNA, the CDR3 is TGTGCCAGCAGCCTAGGATGGGGGGCGAGTCAGCCCCAGCATTTT.

There are a few counts of this clonotype. The chain is built from TRBV20-1 and TRBJ1-6; D perhaps matches TRBD1 (5 bases). The CDR3 loop spans 14 amino acids. Trimming left V 7 bases short and J 7 bases short, with 17 bases between. From germline, CDR1 is DFQATT and CDR2 SNEGSKA (reference sequence). In DNA form, the CDR3 reads TGCAGTGGGTTCGAGGGGCTCTGGAATTCACCCCTCCACTTT. This encodes CSGFEGLWNSPLHF.

CDR3 DNA sequence: TGCGCCAGCAGCTTTTCAGGGGACCAAGAGACCCAGTACTTC. Amino acids: CASSFSGDQETQYF. The rearrangement links TRBV5-1 to TRBJ2-5; D may be TRBD1 (6 bases). The CDR3 spans 14 residues. V lost 2 bases, J lost 0 bases, and 8 bases lay in between. Germline assignment: CDR1 SGHRS and CDR2 YFSETQ.

This clonotype has a handful of counts. The gene calls are TRBV11-2 and TRBJ2-6; D unresolved. This CDR3 contains 17 residues. The ends were cut back, 2 bases at V and 0 bases at J, with 11 bases in the middle. CDR1 is SGHAT, CDR2 FQNNGV, per germline. The CDR3 nucleotides are TGTGCCAGCAGCTTAATCAGGTCAGGCTCTGGGGCCAACGTCCTGACTTTC. Its translation: CASSLIRSGSGANVLTF.

In this sample, this clonotype turned up a few times. This rearrangement joins TRBV25-1 to TRBJ2-5; TRBD1 is a possible D gene (6 bases). V was clipped by 8 bases and J by 5 bases, with 15 bases between them. This CDR3 is built from 13 residues. Germline loops: CDR1 MGHDK, CDR2 SYGVNS. The chain's CDR3 is CASRRGAEETQYF. The CDR3 coding sequence is TGTGCCAGCCGCAGGGGAGCAGAGGAGACCCAGTACTTC. Using reference TRBV25-1 and TRBJ2-5 for the parts outside the CDR3, the full variable domain is EADIYQTPRYLVIGTGKKITLECSQTMGHDKMYWYQQDPGMELHLIHYSYGVNSTEKGDLSSESTVSRIRTEHFPLTLESARPSHTSQYLCASRRGAEETQYFGPGTRLLVL.

This clonotype was found a few times. The CDR3 DNA follows: TGTGCCAGCAGTTGGGGCGGGTGGCAAGAGACCCAGTACTTC. This translates into CASSWGGWQETQYF. The chain uses TRBV12-3 or TRBV12-4 and TRBJ2-5; D possibly matches TRBD1 or TRBD2 (5 bases each). The CDR3 is 14 residues long. V was clipped by 4 bases and J by 2 bases, with 11 bases between them.

This clonotype was detected many times. This sequence joins TRBV20-1 and TRBJ1-3; the D gene is possibly TRBD1 (6 bases). Trimming pared 5 bases from V and 0 bases from J, leaving 14 bases between. CDR1 and CDR2 from the germline V gene are DFQATT and SNEGSKA (reference sequence). The CDR3 loop spans 15 amino acids. The CDR3: CSAGRQALSGNTIYF. Written as DNA, the CDR3 is TGCAGTGCTGGAAGACAGGCCCTCTCTGGAAACACCATATATTTT.

This chain uses TRBV9 with TRBJ2-3, with D unclear. This CDR3 is 14 amino acids long. The germline gives CDR1 SGDLS, CDR2 YYNGEE. Trimming removed 3 bases from V and 5 bases from J, with 13 bases in between. The CDR3, as DNA: TGTGCCAGCAGCGGCTTGGTCTATCGAGATACGCAGTATTTT. It translates to CASSGLVYRDTQYF.

This clonotype was found a few times. An end of the junction does not agree with germline; a read error may underlie this. V usage is TRBV5-5 and J usage is TRBJ1-3; no clear D. The CDR3 extends over 14 amino acids. Germline values: CDR1 SGHKS, CDR2 YYEKEE (reference sequence). The CDR3 protein is CASSLVVVGNTIYF. CDR3 DNA: TGTGCCAGCAGTTTGGTGGTAGTTGGAAACACCATATATTTT.

The rearrangement links TRBV18 to TRBJ2-3; TRBD1 is a possible D gene (5 bases). V was clipped by 4 bases and J by 5 bases, with 16 bases between them. Germline-derived CDR1 and CDR2 are KGHSH and LQKENI. The CDR3 runs to 15 residues. The CDR3 region is CASSLNLQGLDTQYF. CDR3 nucleotide sequence: TGTGCCAGCTCACTCAACCTCCAGGGTTTAGATACGCAGTATTTT.